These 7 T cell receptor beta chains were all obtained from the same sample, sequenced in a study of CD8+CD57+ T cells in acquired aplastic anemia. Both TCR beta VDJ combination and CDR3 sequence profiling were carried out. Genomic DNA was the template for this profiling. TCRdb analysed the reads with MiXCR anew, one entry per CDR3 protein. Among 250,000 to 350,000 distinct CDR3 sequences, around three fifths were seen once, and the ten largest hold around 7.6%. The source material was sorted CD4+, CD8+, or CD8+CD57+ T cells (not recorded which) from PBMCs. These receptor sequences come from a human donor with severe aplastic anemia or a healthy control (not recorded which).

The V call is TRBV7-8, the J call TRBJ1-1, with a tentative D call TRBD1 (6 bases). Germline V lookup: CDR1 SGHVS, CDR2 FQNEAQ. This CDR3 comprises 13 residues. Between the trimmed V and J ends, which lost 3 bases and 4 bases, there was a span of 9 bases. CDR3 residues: CASSFGQITEAFF. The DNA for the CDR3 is TGTGCCAGCAGCTTCGGACAGATCACTGAAGCTTTCTTT.

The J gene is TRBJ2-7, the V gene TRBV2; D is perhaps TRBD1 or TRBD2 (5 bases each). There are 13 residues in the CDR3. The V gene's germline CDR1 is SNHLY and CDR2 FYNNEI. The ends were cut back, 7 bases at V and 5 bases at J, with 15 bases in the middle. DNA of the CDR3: TGTGCCAGCAAGACGGGACCCCGAGACGAGCAGTACTTC. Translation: CASKTGPRDEQYF.

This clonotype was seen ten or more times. CDR3 in amino acids: CASSYSRGTEAFF. The CDR3, as DNA: TGTGCCAGCAGTTACTCTCGGGGCACTGAAGCTTTCTTT. This chain joins TRBV6-5 and TRBJ1-1; D is unresolved. Germline V gene sequence: CDR1 MNHEY, CDR2 SVGAGI. V was shortened by 0 bases and J by 4 bases, with 6 bases between the two germline ends. This CDR3 is 13 amino acids long.

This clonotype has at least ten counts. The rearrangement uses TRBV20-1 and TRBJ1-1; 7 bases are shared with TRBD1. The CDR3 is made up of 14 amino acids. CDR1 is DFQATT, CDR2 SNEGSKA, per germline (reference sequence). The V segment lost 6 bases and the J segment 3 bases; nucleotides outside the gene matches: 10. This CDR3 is CSALKGAGYTEAFF. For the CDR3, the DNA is TGCAGTGCACTCAAGGGGGCTGGGTACACTGAAGCTTTCTTT.

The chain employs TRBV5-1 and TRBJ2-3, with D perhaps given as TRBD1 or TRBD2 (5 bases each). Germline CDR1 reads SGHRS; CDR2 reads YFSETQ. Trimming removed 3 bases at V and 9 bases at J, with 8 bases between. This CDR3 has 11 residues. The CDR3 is CASSSEGTQYF. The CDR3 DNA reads TGCGCCAGCAGCTCCGAGGGGACGCAGTATTTT.

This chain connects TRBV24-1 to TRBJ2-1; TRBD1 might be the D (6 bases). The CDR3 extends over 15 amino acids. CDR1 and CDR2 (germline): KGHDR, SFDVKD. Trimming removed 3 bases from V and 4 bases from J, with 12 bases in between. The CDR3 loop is CATSDPLQGYNEQFF. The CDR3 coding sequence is TGTGCCACCAGTGATCCATTACAGGGTTACAATGAGCAGTTCTTC.

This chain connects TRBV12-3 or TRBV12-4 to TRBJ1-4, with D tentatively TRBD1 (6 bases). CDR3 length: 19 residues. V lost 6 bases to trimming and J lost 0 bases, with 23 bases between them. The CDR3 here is CASSPRGAGRLATNEKLFF. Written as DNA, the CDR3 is TGTGCCAGCAGCCCCCGGGGGGCGGGACGGCTTGCAACTAATGAAAAACTGTTTTTT.